This note documents a single T cell receptor (beta chain) sequence. Its specificity is not known. These data originate in a study of identical twins. Study conclusions and caveats: Fewer insertions marked abundant cord blood beta clonotypes; young adult naive trended weakly, memory not at all. Potential partial confounding of zero-insertion analyses by invariant MAIT and iNKT cells was noted.

All donors were healthy, and all were Caucasian. This CDR3 comprises 14 residues. Germline V gene data show CDR1 as MGHDK and CDR2 as SYGVNS. Unique molecular identifiers were in the cDNA, with template-switch universal primer binding. MiXCR, applied by TCRdb to the 5' RACE reads, yields one record per CDR3 protein. The sample has about 1.7 million distinct CDR3 sequences, under 35% seen once; the top ten hold more than 0.25%. V gene TRBV25-1 combines with J gene TRBJ2-5; D is possibly TRBD2 (5 bases). The DNA end is more similar to TRBJ2-7, so the J call may be wrong. The source of this sequence is a newborn girl in good health. Sequencing was done on a sample of cord blood. The CDR3 DNA follows: TGTGCCAGCAGTGGAGTGGACGTACTAGGCGAGCAGTACTTC. Its protein is CASSGVDVLGEQYF.